This T cell receptor beta chain was captured by sequencing in a study of vaccination and CD4 T cells after COVID-19. For the study at large: Vaccination of participants consisted of two doses of either BNT162b2 or mRNA-1273 vaccine. Cultures serving as controls received a peptide pool (CEFX or HIV-1 Nef) or no peptide.

J gave up 3 bases and V 2 bases, and 0 bases lay outside the gene matches. The CDR3 loop spans 14 amino acids. Germline V gene lookup returns CDR1 SGHTA and CDR2 FQGTGA. Sequencing of DNA taken from cultured CD4+ T cells relied on the Oncomine TCR Beta short-read assay. MiXCR was run by TCRdb on the PCR reads, yielding one entry per CDR3 protein. The data show 9,000 to 13,000 distinct CDR3 sequences, approximately 40% seen once. The treatment: approximately 9-day PBMC culture with coronavirus spike peptide pools or control peptides (ViraFEST assay). As to this clonotype: Antigen specificity is unknown.

This sequence joins TRBV7-3 and TRBJ2-2; 7 bases fit TRBD2. This clonotype was sampled from a human donor who had recovered from COVID-19. The sample in question was CD4+ T cells from blood, cultured in vitro, obtained after SARS-CoV-2 vaccination. CDR3 sequence: CASSLAGDTGELFF. The CDR3 DNA reads TGTGCCAGCAGCTTAGCGGGAGACACCGGGGAGCTGTTTTTT.